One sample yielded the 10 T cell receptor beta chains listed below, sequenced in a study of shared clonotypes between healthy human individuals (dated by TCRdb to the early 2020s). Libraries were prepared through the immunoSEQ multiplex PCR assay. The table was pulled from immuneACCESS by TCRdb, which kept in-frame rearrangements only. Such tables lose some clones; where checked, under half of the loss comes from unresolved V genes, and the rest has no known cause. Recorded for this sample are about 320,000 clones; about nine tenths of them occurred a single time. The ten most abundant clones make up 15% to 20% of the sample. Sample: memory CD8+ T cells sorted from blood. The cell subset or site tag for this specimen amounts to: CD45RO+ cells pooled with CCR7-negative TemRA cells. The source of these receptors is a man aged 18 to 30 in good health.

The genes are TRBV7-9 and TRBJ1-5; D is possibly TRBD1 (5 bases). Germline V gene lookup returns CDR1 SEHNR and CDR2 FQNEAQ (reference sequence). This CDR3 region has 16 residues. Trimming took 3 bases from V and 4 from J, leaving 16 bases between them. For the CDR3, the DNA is TGTGCCAGCAGCTTTGGACCGCAGGGAATGAATCAGCCCCAGCATTTT. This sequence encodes CASSFGPQGMNQPQHF.

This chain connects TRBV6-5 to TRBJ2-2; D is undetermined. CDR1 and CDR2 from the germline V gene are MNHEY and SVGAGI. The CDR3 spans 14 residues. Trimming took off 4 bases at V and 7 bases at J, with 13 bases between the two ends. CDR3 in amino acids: CASSFGSSGGELFF. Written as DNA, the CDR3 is TGTGCCAGCAGTTTTGGCAGTTCCGGCGGGGAGCTGTTTTTT.

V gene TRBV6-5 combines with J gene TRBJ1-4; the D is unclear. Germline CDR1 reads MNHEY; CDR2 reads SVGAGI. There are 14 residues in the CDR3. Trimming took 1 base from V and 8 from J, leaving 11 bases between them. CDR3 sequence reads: CASSYFSESEKLFF. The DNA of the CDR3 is TGTGCCAGCAGTTACTTTTCCGAGTCAGAAAAACTGTTTTTT.

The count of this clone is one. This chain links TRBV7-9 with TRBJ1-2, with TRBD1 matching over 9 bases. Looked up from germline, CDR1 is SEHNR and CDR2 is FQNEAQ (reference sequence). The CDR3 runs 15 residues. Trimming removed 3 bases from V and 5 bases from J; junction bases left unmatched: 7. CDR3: CASSFPTGGDYGYTF. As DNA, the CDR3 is TGTGCCAGCAGCTTTCCGACAGGGGGGGATTATGGCTACACCTTC.

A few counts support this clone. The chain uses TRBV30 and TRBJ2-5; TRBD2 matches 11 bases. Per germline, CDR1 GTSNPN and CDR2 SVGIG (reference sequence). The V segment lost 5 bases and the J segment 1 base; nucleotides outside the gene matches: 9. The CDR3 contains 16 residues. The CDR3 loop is CAWDRGTSGLQETQYF. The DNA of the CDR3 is TGTGCCTGGGACAGGGGGACTAGCGGCCTCCAAGAGACCCAGTACTTC. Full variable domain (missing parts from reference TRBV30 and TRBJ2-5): SQTIHQWPATLVQPVGSPLSLECTVEGTSNPNLYWYRQAAGRGLQLLFYSVGIGQISSEVPQNLSASRPQDRQFILSSKKLLLSDSGFYLCAWDRGTSGLQETQYFGPGTRLLVL.

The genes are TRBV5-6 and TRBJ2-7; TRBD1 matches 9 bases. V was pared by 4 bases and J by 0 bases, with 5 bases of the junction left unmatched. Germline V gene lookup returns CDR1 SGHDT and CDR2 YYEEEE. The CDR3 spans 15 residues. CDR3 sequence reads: CASSGGTGLSYEQYF. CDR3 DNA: TGTGCCAGCAGCGGGGGGACAGGGCTCTCCTACGAGCAGTACTTC. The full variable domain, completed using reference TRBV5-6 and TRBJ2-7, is DAGVTQSPTHLIKTRGQQVTLRCSPKSGHDTVSWYQQALGQGPQFIFQYYEEEERQRGNFPDRFSGHQFPNYSSELNVNALLLGDSALYLCASSGGTGLSYEQYFGPGTRLTVT.

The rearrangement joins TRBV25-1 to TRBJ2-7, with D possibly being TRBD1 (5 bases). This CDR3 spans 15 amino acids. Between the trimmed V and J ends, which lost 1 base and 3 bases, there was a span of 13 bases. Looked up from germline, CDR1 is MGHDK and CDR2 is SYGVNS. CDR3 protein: CASSELVGRVYEQYF. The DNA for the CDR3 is TGTGCCAGCAGTGAATTGGTAGGCAGGGTCTACGAGCAGTACTTC.

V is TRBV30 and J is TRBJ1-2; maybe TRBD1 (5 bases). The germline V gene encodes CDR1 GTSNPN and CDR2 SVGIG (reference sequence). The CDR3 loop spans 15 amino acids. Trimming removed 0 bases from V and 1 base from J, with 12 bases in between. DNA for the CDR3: TGTGCCTGGAGTGTACCCCGACAGAATAACTATGGCTACACCTTC. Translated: CAWSVPRQNNYGYTF.

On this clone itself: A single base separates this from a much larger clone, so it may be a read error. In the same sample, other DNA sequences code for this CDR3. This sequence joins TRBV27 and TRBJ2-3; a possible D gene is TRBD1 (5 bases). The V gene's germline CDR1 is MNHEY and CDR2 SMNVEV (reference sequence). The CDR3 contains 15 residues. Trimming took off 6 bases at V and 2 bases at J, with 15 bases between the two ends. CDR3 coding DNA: TGTGCCAGCAGCCCCAATGACAGATCCACAGATACGCAGTATTTT. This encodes CASSPNDRSTDTQYF.

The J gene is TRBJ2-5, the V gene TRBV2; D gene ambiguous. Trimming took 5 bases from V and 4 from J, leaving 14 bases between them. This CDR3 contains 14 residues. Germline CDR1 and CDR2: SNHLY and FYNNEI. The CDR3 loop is CASSTAPIGETQYF. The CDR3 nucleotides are TGTGCCAGCAGTACGGCCCCCATAGGAGAGACCCAGTACTTC. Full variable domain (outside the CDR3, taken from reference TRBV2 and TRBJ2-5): EPEVTQTPSHQVTQMGQEVILRCVPISNHLYFYWYRQILGQKVEFLVSFYNNEISEKSEIFDDQFSVERPDGSNFTLKIRSTKLEDSAMYFCASSTAPIGETQYFGPGTRLLVL.